The rows below give T cell receptor beta chains drawn from one sample of a study of CD8 T cells in Susac syndrome. TCRdb called the immunoSEQ multiplex PCR reads again in MiXCR, with one record for every CDR3 protein. The table records fewer than 80,000 distinct CDR3 sequences, about 95% of them present only once. The sequencing input was CD8+ T cells from PBMCs. The source is a human donor in good health. Each CDR3 is given with its conserved first and last residue. A D gene is named only where the DNA matches it firmly.

J,D,V,CDR3,DNA
TRBJ1-1,TRBD1,TRBV29-1,CSGGQENTEAFF,TGCAGCGGGGGACAGGAGAACACTGAAGCTTTCTTT
TRBJ2-7,TRBD1,TRBV7-9,CASIEQGAADEQYF,TGTGCCAGCATCGAACAGGGGGCGGCCGACGAGCAGTACTTC
TRBJ2-7,TRBD1,TRBV7-9,CASSSIGTATYEQYF,TGTGCCAGCAGTTCTATCGGGACAGCTACCTACGAGCAGTACTTC
TRBJ1-6,-,TRBV10-3,CAISEEQGSSPLHF,TGTGCCATCAGTGAAGAACAGGGAAGTTCACCCCTCCACTTT
TRBJ2-3,-,TRBV9,CASSLSALGTDTQYF,TGTGCCAGCAGTCTTAGCGCCCTGGGGACAGATACGCAGTATTTT
TRBJ2-1,-,TRBV19,CASIGRGLENEQFF,TGTGCCAGTATCGGCAGGGGTTTGGAGAATGAGCAGTTCTTC
TRBJ2-6,TRBD2,TRBV23-1,CASSRGGNVLEGANVLTF,TGCGCCAGCAGTCGGGGGGGGAACGTTCTTGAGGGGGCCAACGTCCTGACTTTC
TRBJ2-1,TRBD2,TRBV7-9,CASSLPRGGLQNEQFF,TGTGCCAGCAGCTTACCGCGGGGGGGCTTACAGAATGAGCAGTTCTTC
TRBJ1-1,TRBD1,TRBV27,CASSPGTAEAFF,TGTGCCAGCAGTCCCGGGACAGCCGAAGCTTTCTTT
TRBJ2-5,-,TRBV12-3/TRBV12-4,CASRHPDGAANQETQYF,TGTGCCAGCAGACACCCTGATGGGGCGGCCAACCAAGAGACCCAGTACTTC
TRBJ1-1,TRBD1,TRBV28,CASRWDRDDEAFF,TGTGCCAGCAGATGGGACAGGGACGATGAAGCTTTCTTT
TRBJ1-5,-,TRBV7-2,CASSSSGTSNQPQHF,TGTGCCAGCAGCTCCTCCGGGACAAGCAATCAGCCCCAGCATTTT
TRBJ1-2,-,TRBV21-1,CARSTAPISYGYTF,TGTGCCAGATCGACTGCGCCCATTAGCTATGGCTACACCTTC
TRBJ1-1,-,TRBV19,CASRPGPLVSAFF,TGTGCCAGTAGGCCCGGACCGCTGGTGTCTGCTTTCTTT
TRBJ2-2,-,TRBV25-1,CASSDPSAGVYANTGELFF,TGTGCCAGCAGTGATCCCTCTGCCGGGGTATACGCGAACACCGGGGAGCTGTTTTTT
TRBJ2-5,-,TRBV7-9,CASNSWGEGQETQYF,TGTGCCAGCAACTCCTGGGGAGAGGGCCAAGAGACCCAGTACTTC
TRBJ1-1,TRBD1,TRBV28,CASRTGGGTFF,TGTGCCAGCCGGACAGGTGGGGGAACTTTCTTT
TRBJ2-1,TRBD2,TRBV7-3,CASSPQGGLYYNEQFF,TGTGCCAGCAGCCCTCAGGGAGGGCTGTACTACAATGAGCAGTTCTTC
TRBJ1-1,-,TRBV18,CASSPPGKGTEAFF,TGTGCCAGCTCACCACCAGGGAAGGGCACTGAAGCTTTCTTT
TRBJ2-1,TRBD2,TRBV24-1,CATGGERGTGNEQFF,TGTGCCACCGGGGGGGAGCGGGGAACCGGGAATGAGCAGTTCTTC
TRBJ2-7,TRBD1,TRBV7-2,CASSFGTGAYEQYF,TGTGCCAGCAGCTTCGGGACAGGTGCATACGAGCAGTACTTC
TRBJ2-7,-,TRBV2,CASSGRRTYEQYF,TGTGCCAGCAGTGGCCGGCGCACCTACGAGCAGTACTTC
TRBJ1-5,-,TRBV12-3/TRBV12-4,CASSLTASNQPQHF,TGTGCCAGCAGTTTGACAGCTAGCAATCAGCCCCAGCATTTT
TRBJ2-7,TRBD1,TRBV9,CASSVQTGTGAEQYF,TGTGCCAGCAGCGTACAGACCGGGACAGGGGCCGAGCAGTACTTC
TRBJ1-6,TRBD1,TRBV7-2,CASRQDRGIMDYNSPLHF,TGTGCCAGCAGGCAAGACAGGGGGATAATGGACTATAATTCACCCCTCCACTTT
TRBJ2-3,-,TRBV6-2/TRBV6-3,CASSPPRRTDTQYF,TGTGCCAGCAGTCCCCCCCGTAGGACAGATACGCAGTATTTT
TRBJ1-1,-,TRBV5-1,CASSSHPSDGNTEAFF,TGCGCCAGCAGCTCACACCCCTCTGACGGTAACACTGAAGCTTTCTTT
TRBJ1-2,-,TRBV7-2,CASSLDQTYGYTF,TGTGCCAGCAGCTTAGACCAAACCTATGGCTACACCTTC
TRBJ1-1,-,TRBV9,CASSVGRLNTEAFF,TGTGCCAGCAGCGTCGGCAGGCTCAACACTGAAGCTTTCTTT
TRBJ1-1,-,TRBV7-9,CASGSGLRNTEAFF,TGTGCCAGCGGCTCGGGACTGAGGAACACTGAAGCTTTCTTT
TRBJ1-2,TRBD1,TRBV19,CASSIGTGYTF,TGTGCCAGTAGTATCGGGACAGGGTACACCTTC